What follows describes a single T cell receptor (beta chain). The antigen remains undetermined. The source of the sample is a study of T cell responses to AZD1222 COVID-19 vaccine. Study-level findings and limits: Only 5 or 6 individuals given AZD1222 were seropositive at baseline. Nearly half of spike-specific TCRs reportedly target unmutated variant regions.

Per germline, CDR1 MNHEY and CDR2 SMNVEV (reference sequence). This CDR3 region has 12 residues. Trimming took off 6 bases at V and 7 bases at J, with 13 bases between the two ends. This table comes from immunoSEQ multiplex PCR, and its TCRdb copy is limited to in-frame clones, with some not included. The sample contains around 100,000 clones, roughly 90% of which appear only once. This sequence was found in an adult in good health. The sequencing here drew on peripheral blood, taken on day 0 of AZD1222 vaccination. The chain has TRBV27 and TRBJ2-7; D remains ambiguous. This CDR3 reads CASRLPMGEQYF. DNA for the CDR3: TGTGCCAGCAGGCTTCCGATGGGGGAGCAGTACTTC.